The 21 T cell receptor beta chains below all came from one sample that was sequenced in a study of vaccination effects on CD4 cells after COVID-19 (dated by TCRdb to between 2020 and 2023). These receptors' antigens are unknown. Libraries were built with the immunoSEQ multiplex PCR assay. As stored in TCRdb, this immuneACCESS dataset retains in-frame rearrangements with V and J assigned. A fraction of the clones does not appear; measured against another copy, unresolved V genes explain less than half of the discrepancy, and the remainder lacks a known reason. In all, the sample holds around 22,000 clones, and around 66% of those were seen once. The top ten clones comprise roughly 10% of the sample. The ViraFEST assay stimulated PBMC with viral peptide pools and then used TCR sequencing to identify antigen-specific CD4+ T cell clonotypes by expansion. After more than 9 days of culture, CD4+ T cells were isolated with the EasySep CD4+ T cell isolation kit.

The sequenced sample was CD4+ T cells from PBMCs cultured with HCoV-229E spike peptides, obtained before COVID-19 vaccination. This specimen's cell subset or site label, per the study, means: HCoV-229E spike overlapping peptide pool stimulation. All receptors derive from a human donor who received a COVID-19 vaccine.

The V call is TRBV4-2, the J call TRBJ2-7; possibly TRBD2 for D (5 bases). Germline values: CDR1 LGHNA, CDR2 YNFKEQ. The CDR3 has 18 amino acids. Trimming took off 0 bases at V and 2 bases at J, with 20 bases between the two ends. The CDR3 reads CASSQDLNLSGTTYEQYF. CDR3 sequence (DNA): TGTGCCAGCAGCCAAGATCTTAACCTGTCGGGAACTACCTACGAGCAGTACTTC.

The chain combines TRBV15 with TRBJ1-5; D unresolved. Trimming took off 6 bases at V and 1 base at J, with 7 bases between the two ends. This CDR3 region has 13 residues. Germline CDR1 reads LNHNV; CDR2 reads YYDKDF (reference sequence). The CDR3 DNA follows: TGTGCCACCAGGGATTTAAGCAATCAGCCCCAGCATTTT. Translation: CATRDLSNQPQHF.

V is TRBV5-6 and J is TRBJ2-7; D unclear. CDR1 is SGHDT and CDR2 is YYEEEE in the germline V gene. V gave up 2 bases and J gave up 3 bases, with 3 bases separating them. The CDR3 loop spans 11 amino acids. The CDR3 reads CASSFDYEQYF. The CDR3 DNA follows: TGTGCCAGCAGCTTTGACTACGAGCAGTACTTC.

The table lists this clone with a few counts. V is TRBV5-1 and J is TRBJ2-2, with unresolved D. V was pared by 2 bases and J by 1 base, with 6 bases between. The CDR3 is made up of 14 amino acids. CDR1 is SGHRS, CDR2 YFSETQ, per germline. This chain's CDR3 is CASSLLLNTGELFF. Written as DNA, the CDR3 is TGCGCCAGCAGCTTACTCCTGAACACCGGGGAGCTGTTTTTT. Supplemented by reference TRBV5-1 and TRBJ2-2, the full variable domain reads KAGVTQTPRYLIKTRGQQVTLSCSPISGHRSVSWYQQTPGQGLQFLFEYFSETQRNKGNFPGRFSGRQFSNSRSEMNVSTLELGDSALYLCASSLLLNTGELFFGEGSRLTVL.

The chain employs TRBV7-9 and TRBJ1-5; TRBD1 aligns across 8 bases. The CDR3 extends over 15 amino acids. From germline, CDR1 is SEHNR and CDR2 FQNEAQ (reference sequence). V trimming: 4 bases; J trimming: 1 base; junction bases outside the gene matches: 3. The CDR3 sequence: CASSSTGGSNQPQHF. The DNA for the CDR3 is TGTGCCAGCAGCTCCACAGGGGGAAGCAATCAGCCCCAGCATTTT. Complete variable domain (other parts from reference TRBV7-9 and TRBJ1-5): DTGVSQNPRHKITKRGQNVTFRCDPISEHNRLYWYRQTLGQGPEFLTYFQNEAQLEKSRLLSDRFSAERPKGSFSTLEIQRTEQGDSAMYLCASSSTGGSNQPQHFGDGTRLSIL.

This clone has just a few counts. This sequence joins TRBV9 and TRBJ1-3, with D uncertain. CDR1 is SGDLS and CDR2 is YYNGEE in the germline V gene. V was pared by 2 bases and J by 7 bases, with 10 bases between. The CDR3 sequence is 13 residues long. The DNA of the CDR3 is TGTGCCAGCAGCGTGAACCCATCGAACACCATATATTTT. Its protein product is CASSVNPSNTIYF.

The CDR3 here is CASSVQDSQGGEQYF. CDR3 nucleotide sequence: TGTGCCAGCAGCGTCCAAGACTCGCAGGGGGGGGAGCAGTACTTC. The rearrangement links TRBV7-6 to TRBJ2-7, with D perhaps being TRBD1 or TRBD2 (7 bases each). CDR3 size: 15 residues. With 5 bases removed from V and 7 bases from J, the gap between germline ends came to 21 bases. The germline CDR1 and CDR2 sequences are SGHVS and FNYEAQ.

This chain joins TRBV5-1 and TRBJ1-3; D is undetermined. Trimming took off 1 base at V and 8 bases at J, with 13 bases between the two ends. The CDR3 contains 14 residues. CDR1 SGHRS and CDR2 YFSETQ come from the germline V gene. The CDR3 loop reads CASSLFGGQDTIYF. CDR3 nucleotides: TGCGCCAGCAGCTTGTTTGGTGGGCAGGACACCATATATTTT.

V and J are TRBV19 and TRBJ2-5; tentative D call: TRBD1 (6 bases). The CDR3 is 14 residues long. In germline, CDR1 is LNHDA, CDR2 SQIVND (reference sequence). V was trimmed by 6 bases and J by 4 bases, leaving 15 bases between them. The CDR3 spells CASSRGQFGETQYF. In DNA, the CDR3 is TGTGCCAGTAGCCGCGGACAGTTTGGAGAGACCCAGTACTTC.

This clone appeared a single time. The chain links TRBV11-1 to TRBJ2-1; 10 nucleotides agree with TRBD2. Per the germline V gene, CDR1 is SGHAT and CDR2 is FQDESV (reference sequence). This CDR3 has 15 amino acids. V shed 1 base, J shed 4 bases, and the junction held 1 base outside the gene matches. The CDR3 nucleotides are TGTGCCAGCAGCTTAGAAGCGGGGGGGTACAATGAGCAGTTCTTC. Translated, it gives CASSLEAGGYNEQFF. The complete variable domain, with remaining parts taken from reference TRBV11-1 and TRBJ2-1, reads EAEVAQSPRYKITEKSQAVAFWCDPISGHATLYWYRQILGQGPELLVQFQDESVVDDSQLPKDRFSAERLKGVDSTLKIQPAELGDSAMYLCASSLEAGGYNEQFFGPGTRLTVL.

There are a few counts of this clone. The J gene is TRBJ1-1, the V gene TRBV5-1; the D gene is possibly TRBD1 (6 bases). CDR1 SGHRS and CDR2 YFSETQ come from the germline V gene. The CDR3 length is 15 residues. Trimming pared 5 bases from V and 4 bases from J, leaving 18 bases between. The CDR3 reads CASSISGAGGTEAFF. CDR3 sequence (DNA): TGCGCCAGCAGTATATCAGGGGCGGGTGGCACTGAAGCTTTCTTT.

This clone was counted a few times. The V call is TRBV6-1, the J call TRBJ1-5; TRBD1 is a possible D gene (5 bases). Germline V CDR1 and CDR2: MNHNS, SASEGT. V was shortened by 3 bases and J by 4 bases, with 10 bases between the two germline ends. The CDR3 is made up of 14 amino acids. In nucleotides, the CDR3 is TGTGCCAGCAGTGATTTCTACAGGAATCAGCCCCAGCATTTT. Encoded protein: CASSDFYRNQPQHF.

The rearrangement uses TRBV7-2 and TRBJ2-7; 14 bases agree with TRBD2. V lost 5 bases to trimming and J lost 1 base; unmatched junction nucleotides: 13. The germline CDR1 and CDR2 sequences are SGHTA and FQGNSA. The length of the CDR3 is 19 residues. In DNA form, the CDR3 reads TGTGCCAGCAGCATCAGAAAAGGACTAGCGGGGGGCCTTTCCTACGAGCAGTACTTC. This gives the protein CASSIRKGLAGGLSYEQYF. Full variable domain (rest looked up from reference TRBV7-2 and TRBJ2-7): GAGVSQSPSNKVTEKGKDVELRCDPISGHTALYWYRQSLGQGLEFLIYFQGNSAPDKSGLPSDRFSAERTGGSVSTLTIQRTQQEDSAVYLCASSIRKGLAGGLSYEQYFGPGTRLTVT.

The rearrangement uses TRBV6-1 and TRBJ2-1; TRBD2 aligns across 12 bases. The CDR3 has 15 amino acids. The V gene's germline CDR1 is MNHNS and CDR2 SASEGT. V lost 2 bases and J lost 6; bases outside the gene matches: 2. This CDR3 reads CASSELAGGPNEQFF. The CDR3 nucleotides read TGTGCCAGCAGTGAACTAGCGGGAGGGCCCAATGAGCAGTTCTTC.

J is TRBJ1-2 and V is TRBV5-1, with unresolved D. Trimming took 0 bases from V and 12 from J, leaving 12 bases between them. CDR1 and CDR2 from the germline V gene are SGHRS and YFSETQ. This CDR3 is 12 amino acids long. The CDR3 region is CASSLGGVADTF. The DNA of the CDR3 is TGCGCCAGCAGCTTGGGCGGAGTCGCGGACACCTTC.

This chain connects TRBV3-1 (or the pseudogene TRBV3-2) to TRBJ1-5; D remains unclear. Per germline, CDR1 LGHDT and CDR2 YNNKEL (reference sequence). The CDR3 length is 13 residues. V was pared by 4 bases and J by 7 bases, with 11 bases between. The chain's CDR3 is CASSPSEGQPQHF. The CDR3, as DNA: TGTGCCAGCAGCCCTTCCGAGGGCCAGCCCCAGCATTTT.

The V and J genes are TRBV6-6 and TRBJ1-5; 8 bases fit TRBD1. The ends lost 6 bases at V and 8 bases at J; junction bases unmatched: 12. CDR1 is MNHNY, CDR2 SVGAGI, per germline (reference sequence). The CDR3 spans 15 residues. The CDR3 loop reads CASSYDRGWGEPQHF. The CDR3 coding sequence is TGTGCCAGCAGCTACGACAGGGGCTGGGGAGAGCCCCAGCATTTT.

The V call is TRBV18, the J call TRBJ1-1, with TRBD1 identical over 7 bases. Germline assignment: CDR1 KGHSH and CDR2 LQKENI. The CDR3 covers 16 residues. After removal of 4 bases from V and 4 bases from J, the junction contained 12 bases not matched to a gene. This CDR3 reads CASSRAVTGKGTEAFF. The CDR3 nucleotides are TGTGCCAGCTCACGCGCTGTGACAGGGAAGGGCACTGAAGCTTTCTTT. Full variable domain (rest looked up from reference TRBV18 and TRBJ1-1): NAGVMQNPRHLVRRRGQEARLRCSPMKGHSHVYWYRQLPEEGLKFMVYLQKENIIDESGMPKERFSAEFPKEGPSILRIQQVVRGDSAAYFCASSRAVTGKGTEAFFGQGTRLTVV.

The chain combines TRBV2 with TRBJ1-2; maybe TRBD1 (6 bases). The V and J ends lost 8 bases and 4 bases respectively, with 17 bases between them. This CDR3 is built from 14 residues. Germline V gives CDR1 SNHLY, CDR2 FYNNEI. The CDR3 DNA reads TGTGCCAGCGGGATTGACAGGCTAGTCTATGGCTACACCTTC. Translating it yields CASGIDRLVYGYTF.

V usage is TRBV3-1 (or the pseudogene TRBV3-2) and J usage is TRBJ1-2; 10 bases fit TRBD1. The CDR3 is made up of 15 amino acids. The germline V gene encodes CDR1 LGHDT and CDR2 YNNKEL (reference sequence). V dropped 3 bases and J dropped 8; count of bases not matched to a gene: 9. The DNA of the CDR3 is TGTGCCAGCAGCCATCCGGGACAGGGGATCGAGGGCTACACCTTC. It specifies CASSHPGQGIEGYTF.

This chain's CDR3 is CASRSGNPSTDTQYF. The CDR3 DNA is TGTGCCAGTAGATCCGGGAATCCTAGCACAGATACGCAGTATTTT. The V call is TRBV19, the J call TRBJ2-3, with a possible D match to TRBD2 (5 bases). This CDR3 has 15 residues. Trimming cost V 6 bases and J 0 bases, with 13 bases left between them. Germline V gene sequence: CDR1 LNHDA, CDR2 SQIVND (reference sequence).